The clone carrying this TCR beta chain was observed many times. V was cut by 2 bases and J by 1 base, with 9 bases left in between. There are 14 residues in the CDR3. The germline V gene encodes CDR1 SGHDT and CDR2 YYEEEE. Time point indicated: longitudinal time-point 3. The data derive from a study of neurological immune-mediated disorders. TCRdb used MiXCR to reprocess the 5' RACE reads, holding one entry per CDR3 protein. The table lists approximately 85,000 distinct CDR3 sequences, around 4.5% of them singletons. The origin of this receptor is a woman aged 55-70 years with multiple sclerosis. Sequencing was performed on PBMCs. This chain uses TRBV5-6 with TRBJ2-5; D is unclear. The CDR3 here is CASSFRRAQETQYF. The DNA for the CDR3 is TGTGCCAGCAGCTTCCGGCGCGCCCAAGAGACCCAGTACTTC.